These 5 T cell receptor beta chains came from one sample sequenced in a study of control samples from healthy donors and cancer patients. Repertoires were generated with immunoSEQ multiplex PCR, while TCRdb's copy carries only in-frame clones and drops some. The sample carries approximately 69,000 clones, over 85% recorded once. The sequencing sample was made of PBMCs. The receptors derive from a man in his 60s with colorectal cancer.

This clone came up once. The gene calls are TRBV5-1 and TRBJ2-1, with D perhaps matching TRBD2 (6 bases). The V and J ends lost 5 bases and 6 bases respectively, with 12 bases between them. Germline CDR1 and CDR2: SGHRS and YFSETQ. The CDR3 runs to 13 residues. CDR3 nucleotide sequence: TGCGCCAGCAGGCCCGGGGGTCTCAATGAGCAGTTCTTC. This encodes CASRPGGLNEQFF.

The V call is TRBV30, the J call TRBJ2-7, with 7 bases identical to TRBD1. CDR1 and CDR2 from the germline V gene are GTSNPN and SVGIG (reference sequence). The CDR3 runs 14 residues. Losses at the gene ends were 2 bases for V and 2 bases for J; bases not matched to a gene: 6. The CDR3 reads CAWSFGQDPYEQYF. CDR3 bases: TGTGCCTGGAGTTTCGGACAGGACCCCTACGAGCAGTACTTC.

The V gene is TRBV18, the J gene TRBJ2-7; D gene uncertain. The V end was cut by 3 bases, the J end by 2 bases, with 11 bases between. CDR1 and CDR2 (germline): KGHSH, LQKENI. The CDR3 has 14 amino acids. CDR3 protein: CASSPGKGTYEQYF. CDR3 sequence (DNA): TGTGCCAGCTCACCTGGTAAGGGAACCTACGAGCAGTACTTC. The complete variable domain, with remaining parts taken from reference TRBV18 and TRBJ2-7, reads NAGVMQNPRHLVRRRGQEARLRCSPMKGHSHVYWYRQLPEEGLKFMVYLQKENIIDESGMPKERFSAEFPKEGPSILRIQQVVRGDSAAYFCASSPGKGTYEQYFGPGTRLTVT.

The CDR3 nucleotides are TGTGCCAGTAGGCGTGATCCGGATACGCAGTATTTT. Residues: CASRRDPDTQYF. The chain recombines TRBV19 with TRBJ2-3; D remains ambiguous. The CDR3 runs 12 residues. Germline CDR1 reads LNHDA; CDR2 reads SQIVND (reference sequence). V was clipped by 6 bases and J by 6 bases, with 10 bases between them.

The V gene is TRBV13, the J gene TRBJ2-3; the D gene is possibly TRBD2 (5 bases). This CDR3 contains 13 residues. V lost 2 bases and J lost 5, with 8 bases in between. From germline, CDR1 is PRHDT and CDR2 FYEKMQ (reference sequence). Written as DNA, the CDR3 is TGTGCCAGCAGCTTACCGGCGGGAGATACGCAGTATTTT. Protein: CASSLPAGDTQYF.